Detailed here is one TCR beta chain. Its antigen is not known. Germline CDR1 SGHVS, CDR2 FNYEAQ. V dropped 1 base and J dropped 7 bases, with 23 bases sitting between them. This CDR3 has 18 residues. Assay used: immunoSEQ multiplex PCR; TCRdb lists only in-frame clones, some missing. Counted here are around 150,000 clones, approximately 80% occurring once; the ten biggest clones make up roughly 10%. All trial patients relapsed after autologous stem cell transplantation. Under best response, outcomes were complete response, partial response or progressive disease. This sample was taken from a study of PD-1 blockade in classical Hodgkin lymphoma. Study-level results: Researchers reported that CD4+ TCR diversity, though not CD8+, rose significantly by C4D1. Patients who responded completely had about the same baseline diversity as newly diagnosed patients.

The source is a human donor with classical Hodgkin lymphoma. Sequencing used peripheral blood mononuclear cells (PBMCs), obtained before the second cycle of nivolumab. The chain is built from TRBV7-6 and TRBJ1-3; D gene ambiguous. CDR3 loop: CASSLGTPRPPGFNTIYF. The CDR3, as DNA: TGTGCCAGCAGCTTAGGGACCCCTAGGCCCCCGGGCTTCAACACCATATATTTT.